This record concerns one T cell receptor beta chain sequence. Its antigen is not yet known. Within one base of it there is no much larger clone, and no base qualities were kept. Participants in the prospective study were enrolled through a virtual design, were aged roughly 18 to 100 years, and lived in approximately 24 United States geographic areas. Cohort assignment in the prospective study relied on participant-reported clinical history from a screening survey and a study questionnaire. ImmuneRACE Cohort 3 recovered participants were defined by two consecutive negative NP/OP PCR tests, healthcare professional clearance, or symptom resolution. Mobile phlebotomists in the prospective study collected whole blood, serum and a nasopharyngeal or oropharyngeal swab from every participant. Participants in the prospective study had the option to provide additional blood draws and questionnaires over a 2-month period. Before DNA extraction, prospective study blood samples were shipped either frozen or at room temperature.

As encoded in the germline V gene, CDR1 is MGHRA while CDR2 is YSYEKL. V has 0 bases trimmed and J has 1 base trimmed; junction bases matching no gene number 5. The CDR3 measures 17 amino acids from cysteine to phenylalanine. Just the 51-base CDR3 DNA is kept, in frame starting at base 1. The data were obtained in a study of blood T cell repertoires in COVID-19 (dated by TCRdb to 2020 to 2021). For the study in its entirety: The collaborator samples originated in the United States, Italy and Spain and spanned the acute and convalescent phases of COVID-19. The prospective study material was composed of cDNA or gDNA derived from T cells, B-cell-depleted T cells, or PBMCs. Deeply sampled blood TCRbeta repertoires from subjects exposed to, actively infected with, or recovered from COVID-19 were included in the dataset. The repertoires were released in a freely available public database intended as a resource for research on the immune response to SARS-CoV-2. The samples were drawn from the first 160 participants of the ongoing ImmuneRACE study and from 1,254 subjects provided by 6 global collaborators. A de-identified subject ID, COVID-19 status, age in years and sex were almost always included in the sample metadata. Where available, HLA class I and class II types were obtained from metadata supplied by the sample provider rather than from assay-based typing.

The immunoSEQ Assay, a bias-controlled multiplex PCR, was used to amplify TCRbeta CDR3 regions from genomic DNA. For the original study's pipeline: The number of nucleated cells in each sample was estimated from the amplification of reference gene primers within the assay. To quantify the absolute abundance of each unique TCRbeta CDR3 rearrangement, sequence reads were collapsed and filtered. For each sample, productive Simpson clonality was calculated by taking the square root of Simpson's diversity index across productive rearrangements. This is the immuneACCESS table as TCRdb keeps it, with only in-frame sequences that have V and J called. A part of the clones is gone; compared with another copy, unresolved V genes explain less than half, and the rest is unexplained. Clone size and the V and J calls come from that table; the DNA yielded D and trimming. The sample profile shows some 250,000 clones; 70% to 85% of them were found once. The top ten clonotypes cover 15% of the sample.

Study-level results and caveats: The quantity of clinical and demographic metadata differed by source and by participant and was supplied without curation.

The V and J genes are TRBV4-1 and TRBJ2-7, with 11 middle bases fitting TRBD1. This clonotype was obtained from a man aged 35 to 55 who had recovered from COVID-19. The source material was PBMCs or T cells enriched from blood (not recorded which). The nucleotide sequence reads as follows: TGCGCCAGCAGCCAAGACTCGGACAGGGGGCAATCCTACGAGCAGTACTTC. It is translated as CASSQDSDRGQSYEQYF.